The clone carrying this T cell receptor (beta chain) was counted ten times or more. Its target is not known. CDR1 is SGHNT, CDR2 YENEEA, per germline. V was pared by 4 bases and J by 1 base, with 7 bases between. CDR3 size: 13 residues. This entry belongs to a study of T cell repertoires in cytomegalovirus infection. Overall study context: An indication of both CMV infection and matching HLA type came from public TCR beta signatures. General study points: Dominating the ex vivo response were TCR beta clonotypes that were CMV-specific and HLA-C-restricted. People with CMV and the relevant HLA were identified by cumulative public TCR beta family frequency.

MiXCR, applied by TCRdb to the reads, yields one record per CDR3 protein. The sample lists roughly 760,000 distinct CDR3 sequences; roughly a third were seen once. This TCR derives from a human donor in good health (CMV status not recorded). Some clones in this sample may be carry-over from other donors' samples. This chain links TRBV11-3 with TRBJ1-1; a weak D match, TRBD1 (6 bases). Specimen: PBMCs. The CDR3 region is CASSSTGNTEAFF. The DNA of the CDR3 is TGTGCCAGCAGCTCGACAGGGAACACTGAAGCTTTCTTT.